What follows are 20 T cell receptor beta chains derived from one specimen sequenced in a study of T-cell reconstitution after alpha-beta-depleted transplantation in children. Unique molecular identifiers were used in preparing the TCRbeta library. Each CDR3 protein gets one entry after TCRdb re-called the PCR reads with MiXCR. Among over 400,000 distinct CDR3 sequences listed, around 12% were seen once. Source: PBMCs from the stem cell graft donor, taken from the stem cell graft. All receptors come from a human donor who donated a stem cell graft to a child with combined immunodeficiency.

The V call is TRBV6-1, the J call TRBJ2-5; D is unclear. The V gene lost 0 bases and the J gene lost 1 base, with 6 bases spanning the gap. The CDR3 extends over 14 amino acids. The germline CDR1 and CDR2 sequences are MNHNS and SASEGT. Written as DNA, the CDR3 is TGTGCCAGCAGTGAAGCCAGATCCCAAGAGACCCAGTACTTC. Translating gives CASSEARSQETQYF.

Of note for this clonotype: A much larger clone sits a single nucleotide away, making a read error possible. This chain links TRBV6-2 or TRBV6-3 with TRBJ2-7; tentatively, D is TRBD2 (6 bases). The V gene's germline CDR1 is MNHEY and CDR2 SVGEGT. The CDR3 covers 17 residues. Trimming removed 2 bases at V and 3 bases at J, with 20 bases between. DNA of the CDR3: TGTGCCAGCAGTTACGATGCGGGGCCACAAAGCTTCTACGAGCAGTACTTC. This sequence encodes CASSYDAGPQSFYEQYF.

This clonotype was observed a handful of times. The DNA for the CDR3 is TGTGCCAGCAGCCCGGGCGGGAGAGGCAATGAGCAGTTCTTC. Its protein product is CASSPGGRGNEQFF. The J gene is TRBJ2-1, the V gene TRBV4-2; 7 nucleotides agree with TRBD2. V lost 4 bases to trimming and J lost 6 bases; unmatched junction nucleotides: 6. This CDR3 has 14 amino acids. In germline, CDR1 is LGHNA, CDR2 YNFKEQ.

V and J are TRBV7-8 and TRBJ2-3, with unresolved D. The V gene's germline CDR1 is SGHVS and CDR2 FQNEAQ. The CDR3 is made up of 16 amino acids. With 4 bases removed from V and 0 bases from J, the gap between germline ends came to 14 bases. The CDR3 bases are TGTGCCAGCAGCTCCTCGAATGTCGATAGCACAGATACGCAGTATTTT. Translation gives CASSSSNVDSTDTQYF.

V is TRBV7-8 and J is TRBJ2-2, with D perhaps TRBD1 (7 bases). V lost 2 bases and J 1 base, leaving 11 bases between the germline ends. CDR1 and CDR2 (germline): SGHVS, FQNEAQ. This CDR3 spans 16 amino acids. The CDR3 DNA is TGTGCCAGCAGCTTACCAGGGGGGAGGAACACCGGGGAGCTGTTTTTT. Protein: CASSLPGGRNTGELFF.

The chain couples TRBV2 to TRBJ2-1; 13 bases are a match to TRBD2. CDR1 and CDR2 from the germline V gene are SNHLY and FYNNEI. This CDR3 comprises 14 residues. The V and J ends lost 8 bases and 4 bases, in that order; junction bases with no gene match: 2. The CDR3 DNA reads TGTGCCAGCGTGACTAGCGGGGGGTACAATGAGCAGTTCTTC. The encoded protein is CASVTSGGYNEQFF.

The genes are TRBV12-3 or TRBV12-4 and TRBJ2-5; D ambiguous. This CDR3 comprises 14 residues. Trimming removed 3 bases from V and 6 bases from J, with 14 bases in between. The CDR3 bases are TGTGCCAGCAGTTTGGGCGCAGGCGAGAAGACCCAGTACTTC. Protein sequence: CASSLGAGEKTQYF.

Many counts were recorded for this clonotype. DNA for the CDR3: TGTGCCAGCAGTTTCGGACAGATTTACGAGCAGTACTTC. Translating gives CASSFGQIYEQYF. The chain recombines TRBV12-3 or TRBV12-4 with TRBJ2-7, with D perhaps TRBD1 (6 bases). The CDR3 contains 13 residues. Trimming stripped 3 bases from V and 4 bases from J, with 10 bases between.

This clonotype was detected ten times or more. This sequence joins TRBV5-6 and TRBJ2-3; 9 nucleotides line up with TRBD1. V lost 4 bases, J lost 5 bases, and 8 bases stayed unmatched. Germline V gene sequence: CDR1 SGHDT, CDR2 YYEEEE. This CDR3 has 15 residues. The CDR3 protein is CASSGGTGYIDTQYF. The CDR3 DNA reads as TGTGCCAGCAGCGGGGGGACAGGGTACATAGATACGCAGTATTTT. The complete variable domain, with remaining parts taken from reference TRBV5-6 and TRBJ2-3, reads DAGVTQSPTHLIKTRGQQVTLRCSPKSGHDTVSWYQQALGQGPQFIFQYYEEEERQRGNFPDRFSGHQFPNYSSELNVNALLLGDSALYLCASSGGTGYIDTQYFGPGTRLTVL.

This clonotype was found a few times. This CDR3 reads CASSYLGGPETQYF. The DNA for the CDR3 is TGTGCCAGCAGTTACCTTGGGGGCCCAGAGACCCAGTACTTC. The chain combines TRBV6-2 or TRBV6-3 with TRBJ2-5; D possibly corresponds to TRBD1 (6 bases). The CDR3 length is 14 residues. Germline V gives CDR1 MNHEY, CDR2 SVGEGT. V was shortened by 2 bases and J by 4 bases, with 11 bases between the two germline ends.

Many counts were recorded for this clonotype. The chain links TRBV4-3 to TRBJ2-5; no firm D call. With 1 base removed from V and 4 bases from J, the gap between germline ends came to 13 bases. Germline V gene data show CDR1 as LGHNA and CDR2 as YSLEER. The CDR3 has 15 amino acids. The CDR3 region has the DNA TGCGCCAGCAGCCAAGGAGTGGAGACTGCAGAGACCCAGTACTTC. As protein: CASSQGVETAETQYF.

The chain links TRBV7-2 to TRBJ2-5; the D call may be TRBD1 or TRBD2 (5 bases each). The ends were cut back, 2 bases at V and 5 bases at J, with 18 bases in the middle. The germline gives CDR1 SGHTA, CDR2 FQGNSA. This CDR3 comprises 16 residues. This chain's CDR3 is CASSLRFRVQRETQYF. Written as DNA, the CDR3 is TGTGCCAGCAGCTTAAGGTTCAGGGTACAGCGGGAGACCCAGTACTTC.

This clonotype was observed a few times. CDR3 loop: CASGSLGKRTGELFF. CDR3 bases: TGTGCCAGCGGAAGTTTAGGAAAAAGGACCGGGGAGCTGTTTTTT. V gene TRBV5-6 combines with J gene TRBJ2-2; no clear D gene. V lost 7 bases and J 5 bases, leaving 18 bases between the germline ends. Per the germline V gene, CDR1 is SGHDT and CDR2 is YYEEEE. This CDR3 contains 15 residues.

This chain uses TRBV20-1 with TRBJ2-5, with 8 bases aligning to TRBD1. J gave up 4 bases and V 1 base, and 5 bases lay outside the gene matches. CDR3 length: 14 residues. Germline V CDR1 and CDR2: DFQATT, SNEGSKA (reference sequence). The CDR3: CSARVRTGRETQYF. As DNA, the CDR3 is TGCAGTGCTAGAGTGCGGACAGGGAGAGAGACCCAGTACTTC.

CDR3 coding DNA: TGCGCCAGCAGCGTTGAGTGGAATGAGCAGTTCTTC. Translating it yields CASSVEWNEQFF. This sequence joins TRBV5-1 and TRBJ2-1; D gene ambiguous. V was trimmed by 4 bases and J by 7 bases, leaving 9 bases between them. CDR3 length equals 12 residues. Germline V gene lookup returns CDR1 SGHRS and CDR2 YFSETQ.

Many counts were recorded for this clonotype. The chain joins TRBV29-1 to TRBJ2-1, with D perhaps matching TRBD2 (6 bases). This CDR3 is built from 14 residues. The V gene lost 4 bases and the J gene lost 3 bases, with 13 bases spanning the gap. The germline V gene encodes CDR1 SQVTM and CDR2 ANQGSEA. The CDR3 nucleotides read TGCAGCGTTGTGGGCGGGAACTACTACAATGAGCAGTTCTTC. Its protein product is CSVVGGNYYNEQFF.

V usage is TRBV20-1 and J usage is TRBJ2-1; 8 bases fit TRBD2. This CDR3 has 14 residues. V dropped 5 bases and J dropped 2; count of bases not matched to a gene: 5. Per the germline V gene, CDR1 is DFQATT and CDR2 is SNEGSKA (reference sequence). The CDR3 here is CSAASGSPYNEQFF. DNA of the CDR3: TGCAGTGCTGCAAGCGGGAGCCCCTACAATGAGCAGTTCTTC.

The chain is built from TRBV4-3 and TRBJ2-1; the D call may be TRBD1 or TRBD2 (5 bases each). The CDR3 length is 13 residues. V was clipped by 4 bases and J by 13 bases, with 17 bases between them. CDR1 and CDR2 from the germline V gene are LGHNA and YSLEER. CDR3 loop: CASSRAPRDRQFF. The CDR3 nucleotides are TGCGCCAGCAGCCGAGCCCCCCGGGACCGACAGTTCTTC.

J is TRBJ2-3 and V is TRBV30; 7 nucleotides align to TRBD1. This CDR3 is built from 13 residues. Trimming took 0 bases from V and 14 from J; bases not matched to a gene: 11. Per the germline V gene, CDR1 is GTSNPN and CDR2 is SVGIG (reference sequence). The CDR3 reads CAWSVGWQGEAYF. CDR3 in DNA: TGTGCCTGGAGTGTGGGGTGGCAGGGGGAAGCGTATTTT. Filled out from reference TRBV30 and TRBJ2-3, the complete variable domain reads SQTIHQWPATLVQPVGSPLSLECTVEGTSNPNLYWYRQAAGRGLQLLFYSVGIGQISSEVPQNLSASRPQDRQFILSSKKLLLSDSGFYLCAWSVGWQGEAYFGPGTRLTVL.

This clonotype came up many times. The chain links TRBV20-1 to TRBJ2-7, with TRBD2 matching 11 bases. V lost 6 bases, J lost 4 bases, and 5 bases stayed unmatched. The CDR3 loop spans 13 amino acids. Germline assignment: CDR1 DFQATT and CDR2 SNEGSKA (reference sequence). For the CDR3, the DNA is TGCAGTGCATTAGCGGGAGGGCTTTACGAGCAGTACTTC. Translating it yields CSALAGGLYEQYF.